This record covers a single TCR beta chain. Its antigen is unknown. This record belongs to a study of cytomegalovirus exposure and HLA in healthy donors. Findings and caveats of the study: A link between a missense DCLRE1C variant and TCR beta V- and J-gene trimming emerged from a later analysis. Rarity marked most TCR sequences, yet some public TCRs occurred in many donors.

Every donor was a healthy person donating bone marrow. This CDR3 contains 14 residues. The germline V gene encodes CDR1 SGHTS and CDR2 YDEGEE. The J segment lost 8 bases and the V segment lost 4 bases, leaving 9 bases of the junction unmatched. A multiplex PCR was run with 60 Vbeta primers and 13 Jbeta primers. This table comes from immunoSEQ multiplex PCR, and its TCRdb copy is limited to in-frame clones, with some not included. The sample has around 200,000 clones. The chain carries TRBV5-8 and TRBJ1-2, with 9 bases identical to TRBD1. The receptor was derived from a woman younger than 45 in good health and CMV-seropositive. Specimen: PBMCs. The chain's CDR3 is CASSTRTGARGYTF. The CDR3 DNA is TGTGCCAGCAGCACCCGGACAGGGGCTCGAGGCTACACCTTC.